This is a list of T cell receptor beta chains from one sample in a study of breast tumors, draining lymph nodes, adjacent tissues. TCRdb recomputed calls from the multiplex PCR reads with MiXCR, one row per CDR3 protein. Of hundreds of thousands of distinct CDR3 sequences in the sample, about a third were seen once. Sequencing used axillary lymph node tissue. These TCRs come from a female donor with breast cancer. Some clones in this sample may be carry-over from other donors' samples. Both conserved end residues are part of each CDR3. D genes are given only for firm matches. Only some rows state a clone size, as once, few, many or a class for expanded clones.

-	TRBD2	TRBV6-1	TRBJ2-1	CASSHVTSGGQFF	TGTGCCAGCAGCCACGTCACTAGCGGAGGGCAGTTCTTC
many	-	TRBV7-2	TRBJ2-1	CASNPRSSYNEQFF	TGTGCCAGCAACCCGCGGAGCTCCTACAATGAGCAGTTCTTC
-	-	TRBV3-1	TRBJ2-7	CASNQGGKYEQYF	TGCGCCAGCAACCAAGGGGGAAAGTACGAGCAGTACTTC
many	TRBD1	TRBV7-2	TRBJ1-4	CASSLQGRGREKLFF	TGTGCCAGCAGCTTACAGGGCAGGGGGCGCGAAAAACTGTTTTTT
many	TRBD1	TRBV18	TRBJ1-6	CASSSGGQGESPLHF	TGTGCCAGCTCATCCGGGGGACAGGGTGAATCACCCCTCCACTTT
-	-	TRBV5-1	TRBJ1-6	CASSLMLGHSKPLHF	TGCGCCAGCAGCTTGATGTTAGGCCATTCAAAGCCCCTCCACTTT
many	-	TRBV7-8	TRBJ2-7	CASSSLAVYEQYF	TGTGCCAGCAGCTCCTTGGCGGTATACGAGCAGTACTTC
few	TRBD1	TRBV30	TRBJ2-5	CAWSLGTGGGQETQYF	TGTGCCTGGAGTCTGGGGACAGGGGGCGGTCAAGAGACCCAGTACTTC
-	-	TRBV6-4	TRBJ2-6	CASSAGGYGTEAF	TGTGCCAGCAGTGCTGGCGGGTACGGCACTGAAGCTTTC
many	-	TRBV6-4	TRBJ2-7	CASSDYHGNYEQYF	TGTGCCAGCAGTGACTACCACGGGAACTACGAGCAGTACTTC
many	TRBD2	TRBV19	TRBJ2-1	CASRGVAGAREQFF	TGTGCCAGTCGTGGGGTAGCGGGAGCACGCGAGCAGTTCTTC
many	-	TRBV3-1	TRBJ1-6	CASSQGHPNSPLHF	TGTGCCAGCAGCCAAGGACATCCGAATTCACCCCTCCACTTT
few	-	TRBV27	TRBJ2-7	CASSFQGRVEQYF	TGTGCCAGCAGTTTTCAGGGACGGGTCGAGCAGTACTTC
many	-	TRBV10-3	TRBJ2-2	CAIPLPCWDTGELFF	TGTGCCATCCCCTTACCCTGCTGGGACACCGGGGAGCTGTTTTTT
many	TRBD1	TRBV5-1	TRBJ2-3	CASSLEVRGFHTDTQYF	TGCGCCAGCAGCTTGGAGGTCAGGGGGTTCCATACAGATACGCAGTATTTT
once	-	TRBV20-1	TRBJ1-6	CSANRRVPNFSPLHF	TGCAGCGCTAACCGCAGGGTTCCCAACTTTTCACCCCTCCACTTT
-	TRBD2	TRBV7-3	TRBJ2-2	CASSQTTSGNTGELFF	TGTGCCAGCAGCCAAACGACTAGCGGGAACACCGGGGAGCTGTTTTTT
-	TRBD1	TRBV6-5	TRBJ2-5	CASSSRDRGRFSETQYF	TGTGCCAGCAGTAGCCGGGACAGGGGGCGCTTTTCGGAGACCCAGTACTTC
-	-	TRBV19	TRBJ2-1	CASSPGTYNEQSF	TGTGCCAGTAGCCCGGGTACTTACAATGAGCAGTCCTTC
many	-	TRBV20-1	TRBJ2-2	CSARARNTGELFF	TGCAGTGCTAGAGCCAGAAACACCGGGGAGCTGTTTTTT
many	-	TRBV28	TRBJ1-3	CASSRTVAGNTIYF	TGTGCCAGCAGCAGGACTGTCGCTGGAAACACCATATATTTT
many	TRBD2	TRBV5-1	TRBJ2-5	CASTASGSQETQYF	TGCGCCAGCACCGCTAGCGGGAGCCAAGAGACCCAGTACTTC
many	TRBD1	TRBV7-8	TRBJ2-1	CASSPWGTGYNEQFF	TGTGCCAGCAGCCCCTGGGGGACAGGGTACAATGAGCAGTTCTTC
-	TRBD1	TRBV20-1	TRBJ1-5	CSASQGRNQPQHF	TGCAGTGCTTCACAGGGGAGGAATCAGCCCCAGCATTTT
few	-	TRBV19	TRBJ2-2	CASSIGNSDTGELFF	TGTGCCAGTAGTATAGGTAACTCCGACACCGGGGAGCTGTTTTTT
many	TRBD2	TRBV10-3	TRBJ2-7	CAISESPSGSYEQYF	TGTGCCATCAGTGAGTCCCCTAGCGGGAGCTACGAGCAGTACTTC